This entry describes one T cell receptor (beta chain). Its antigen is currently unknown. The data were obtained in a study of cytomegalovirus exposure and HLA in healthy donors. About the study: A later analysis reported the 120 or so validation repertoires used the same platform as the 550 to 800 first-cohort repertoires. Study-level points and caveats: The study designated around 150 TCR beta chains cytomegalovirus-associated. Confirmation was obtained in vitro that a few CMV-associated chains are specific for CMV antigens.

Trimming pared 0 bases from V and 4 bases from J, leaving 9 bases between. The CDR3 extends over 14 amino acids. CDR1 and CDR2 from the germline V gene are MNHEY and SVGAGI. Profiling relied on immunoSEQ multiplex PCR, and the TCRdb table lists in-frame clones only, not all of them. The sample records some 46,000 clones, roughly 92% being singletons. The source of this sequence is a man in his late teens or twenties in good health and CMV-seronegative. The rearrangement joins TRBV6-5 to TRBJ1-1; a weak D match, TRBD1 (5 bases). Sequencing was done on a sample of PBMCs. This CDR3 reads CASSYSRQRTEAFF. CDR3 DNA sequence: TGTGCCAGCAGTTACTCCAGACAGCGCACTGAAGCTTTCTTT.